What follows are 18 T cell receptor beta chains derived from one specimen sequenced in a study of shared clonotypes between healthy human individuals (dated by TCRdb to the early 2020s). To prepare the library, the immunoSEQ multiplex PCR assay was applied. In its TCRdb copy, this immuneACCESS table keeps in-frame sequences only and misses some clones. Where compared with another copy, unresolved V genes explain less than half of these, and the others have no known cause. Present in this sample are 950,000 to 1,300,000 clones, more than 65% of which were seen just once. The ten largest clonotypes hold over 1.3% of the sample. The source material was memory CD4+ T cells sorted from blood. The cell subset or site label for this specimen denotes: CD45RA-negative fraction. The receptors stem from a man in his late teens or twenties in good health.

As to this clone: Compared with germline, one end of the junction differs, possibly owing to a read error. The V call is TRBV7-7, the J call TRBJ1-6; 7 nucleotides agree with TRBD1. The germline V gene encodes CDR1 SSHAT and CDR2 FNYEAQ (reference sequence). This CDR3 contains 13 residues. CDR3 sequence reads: CASSRDRISPLHF. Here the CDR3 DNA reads TGTGCTAGCAGCCGGGACAGAATTTCACCCCTCCACTTT. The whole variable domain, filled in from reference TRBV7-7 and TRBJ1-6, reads GAGVSQSPRYKVTKRGQDVTLRCDPISSHATLYWYQQALGQGPEFLTYFNYEAQPDKSGLPSDRFSAERPEGSISTLTIQRTEQRDSAMYRCASSRDRISPLHFGNGTRLTVT.

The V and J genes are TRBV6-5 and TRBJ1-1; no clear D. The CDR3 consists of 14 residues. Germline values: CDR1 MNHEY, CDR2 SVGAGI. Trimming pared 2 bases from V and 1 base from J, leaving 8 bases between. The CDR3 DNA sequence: TGTGCCAGCAGTTACGCAACTGGGAACACTGAAGCTTTCTTT. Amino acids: CASSYATGNTEAFF.

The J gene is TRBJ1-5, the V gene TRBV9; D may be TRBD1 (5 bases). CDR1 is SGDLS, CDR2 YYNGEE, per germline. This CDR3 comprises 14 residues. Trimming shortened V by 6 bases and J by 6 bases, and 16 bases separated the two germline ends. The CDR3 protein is CASTKTGDGQPQHF. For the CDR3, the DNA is TGTGCCAGCACCAAGACTGGGGACGGTCAGCCCCAGCATTTT.

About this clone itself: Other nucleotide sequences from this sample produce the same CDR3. The CDR3 here is CASSLNTGRETQYF. CDR3 in DNA: TGCGCCAGCAGCTTGAACACAGGGCGAGAGACCCAGTACTTC. V usage is TRBV5-1 and J usage is TRBJ2-5, with D perhaps matching TRBD1 (6 bases). The CDR3 extends over 14 amino acids. V was pared by 1 base and J by 4 bases, with 11 bases between. CDR1 is SGHRS, CDR2 YFSETQ, per germline.

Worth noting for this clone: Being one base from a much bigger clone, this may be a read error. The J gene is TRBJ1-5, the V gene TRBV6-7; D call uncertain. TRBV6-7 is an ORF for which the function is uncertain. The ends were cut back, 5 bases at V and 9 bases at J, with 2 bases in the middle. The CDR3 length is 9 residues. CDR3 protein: CASSLPQHF. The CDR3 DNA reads TGTGCCAGCAGTCTGCCCCAGCATTTT.

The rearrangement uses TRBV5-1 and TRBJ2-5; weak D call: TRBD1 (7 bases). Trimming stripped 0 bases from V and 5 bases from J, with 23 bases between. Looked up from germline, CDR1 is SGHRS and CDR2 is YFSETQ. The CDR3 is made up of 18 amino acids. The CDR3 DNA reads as TGCGCCAGCAGCTTGGCCGGATCTTCCAGGGGGGTTGGGGAGACCCAGTACTTC. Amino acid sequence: CASSLAGSSRGVGETQYF.

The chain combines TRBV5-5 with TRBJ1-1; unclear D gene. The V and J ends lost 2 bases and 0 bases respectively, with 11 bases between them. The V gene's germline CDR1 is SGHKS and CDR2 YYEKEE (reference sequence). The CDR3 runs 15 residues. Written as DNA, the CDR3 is TGTGCCAGCAGCTTAAGAGGGAGCTTGAACACTGAAGCTTTCTTT. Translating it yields CASSLRGSLNTEAFF. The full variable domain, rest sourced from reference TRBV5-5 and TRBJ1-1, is DAGVTQSPTHLIKTRGQQVTLRCSPISGHKSVSWYQQVLGQGPQFIFQYYEKEERGRGNFPDRFSARQFPNYSSELNVNALLLGDSALYLCASSLRGSLNTEAFFGQGTRLTVV.

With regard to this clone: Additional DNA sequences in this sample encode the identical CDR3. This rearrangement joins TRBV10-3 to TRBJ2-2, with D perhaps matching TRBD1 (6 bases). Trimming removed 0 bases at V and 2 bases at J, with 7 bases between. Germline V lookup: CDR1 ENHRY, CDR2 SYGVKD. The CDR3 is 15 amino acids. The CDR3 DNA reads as TGTGCCATCAGTGAGTCGACAGGCAACACCGGGGAGCTGTTTTTT. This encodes CAISESTGNTGELFF.

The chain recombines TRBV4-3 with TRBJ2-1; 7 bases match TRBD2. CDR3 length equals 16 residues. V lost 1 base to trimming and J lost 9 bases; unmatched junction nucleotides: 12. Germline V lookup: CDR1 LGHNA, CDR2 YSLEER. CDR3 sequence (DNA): TGCGCCAGCAGCCAAGCGCAAGTGGCAGCGGGAACTGAGCAGTTCTTC. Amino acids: CASSQAQVAAGTEQFF.

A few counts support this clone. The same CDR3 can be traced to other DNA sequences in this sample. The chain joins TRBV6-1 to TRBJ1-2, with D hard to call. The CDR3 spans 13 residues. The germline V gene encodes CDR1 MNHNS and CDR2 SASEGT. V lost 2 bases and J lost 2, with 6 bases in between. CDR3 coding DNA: TGTGCCAGCAGTGAACTGGGGAACTATGGCTACACCTTC. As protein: CASSELGNYGYTF.

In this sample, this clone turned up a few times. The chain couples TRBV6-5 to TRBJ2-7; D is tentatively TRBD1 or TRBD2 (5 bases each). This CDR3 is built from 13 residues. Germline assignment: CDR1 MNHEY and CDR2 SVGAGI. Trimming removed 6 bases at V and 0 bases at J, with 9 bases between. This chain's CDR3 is CASSSGRSYEQYF. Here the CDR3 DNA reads TGTGCCAGCAGCTCGGGACGCTCCTACGAGCAGTACTTC.

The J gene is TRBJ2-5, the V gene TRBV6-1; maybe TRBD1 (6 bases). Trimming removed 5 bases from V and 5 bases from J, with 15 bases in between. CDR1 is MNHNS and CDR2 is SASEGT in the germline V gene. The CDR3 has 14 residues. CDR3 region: CASSLPQGWETQYF. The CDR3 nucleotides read TGTGCCAGCAGTCTACCCCAGGGGTGGGAGACCCAGTACTTC.

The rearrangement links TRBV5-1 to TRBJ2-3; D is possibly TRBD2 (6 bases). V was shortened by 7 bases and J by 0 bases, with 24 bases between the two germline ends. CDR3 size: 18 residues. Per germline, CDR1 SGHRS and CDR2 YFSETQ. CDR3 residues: CASGAGLSVAVSTDTQYF. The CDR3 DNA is TGCGCCAGCGGAGCGGGCCTGTCTGTTGCGGTTAGCACAGATACGCAGTATTTT.

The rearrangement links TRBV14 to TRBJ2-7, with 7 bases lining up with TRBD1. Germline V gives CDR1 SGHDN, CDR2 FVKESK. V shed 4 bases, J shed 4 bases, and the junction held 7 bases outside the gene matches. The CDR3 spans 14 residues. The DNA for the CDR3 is TGTGCCAGCAGCCCTGACAGGGCCCTTTACGAGCAGTACTTC. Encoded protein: CASSPDRALYEQYF.

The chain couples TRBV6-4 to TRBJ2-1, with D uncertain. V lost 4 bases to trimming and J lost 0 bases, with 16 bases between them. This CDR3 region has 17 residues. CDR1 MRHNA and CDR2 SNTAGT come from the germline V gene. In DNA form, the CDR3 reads TGTGCCAGCAGTGCCATATACGGACCGCTCTCCTACAATGAGCAGTTCTTC. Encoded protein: CASSAIYGPLSYNEQFF.

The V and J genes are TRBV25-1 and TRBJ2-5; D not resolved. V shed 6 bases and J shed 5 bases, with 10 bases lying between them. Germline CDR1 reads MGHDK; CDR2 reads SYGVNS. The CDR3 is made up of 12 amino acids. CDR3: CASSHSKETQYF. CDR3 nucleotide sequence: TGTGCCAGCAGCCATTCCAAGGAGACCCAGTACTTC.

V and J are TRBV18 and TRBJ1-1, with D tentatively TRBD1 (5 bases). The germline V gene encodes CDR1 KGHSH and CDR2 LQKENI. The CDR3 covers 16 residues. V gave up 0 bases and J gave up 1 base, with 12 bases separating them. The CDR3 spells CASSPPGEFGNTEAFF. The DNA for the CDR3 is TGTGCCAGCTCACCACCGGGGGAGTTTGGGAACACTGAAGCTTTCTTT.

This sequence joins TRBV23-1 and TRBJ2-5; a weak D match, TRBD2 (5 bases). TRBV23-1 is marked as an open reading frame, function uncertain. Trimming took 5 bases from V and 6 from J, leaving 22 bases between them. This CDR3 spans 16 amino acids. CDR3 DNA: TGCGCCAGCAGTAGCCCGCGTGGGCCTCCGGGGAAGACCCAGTACTTC. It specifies CASSSPRGPPGKTQYF.